This TCR beta chain was documented in a study of blood T cell repertoires in COVID-19. Clones were sequenced by immunoSEQ multiplex PCR, and TCRdb holds only the in-frame ones, with some missing. The repertoire holds approximately 150,000 clones, with about 90% as singletons. CDR3 length: 15 amino acids. Trimming removed 0 bases at V and 2 bases at J, with 12 bases between. Germline values: CDR1 SGHNT, CDR2 YYREEE (reference sequence). This clone occurred once. Specimen: peripheral blood. The sequence derives from a man aged 60-69 years with active or convalescent COVID-19. V usage is TRBV5-4 and J usage is TRBJ2-7; D might be TRBD2 (5 bases). The CDR3 reads CASSLGVGATYEQYF. DNA for the CDR3: TGTGCCAGCAGCTTGGGGGTGGGAGCCACCTACGAGCAGTACTTC.